Listed here is a single TCR beta chain. Primers for the PCR totalled 60 Vbeta and 13 Jbeta. TCRdb keeps only in-frame clones here, not all; method: immunoSEQ multiplex PCR. The repertoire consists of about 110,000 clones, with about 80% occurring once and the leading ten covering roughly 8%. This sample was taken from a study of cytomegalovirus exposure and HLA in healthy donors. The specimen sequenced was PBMCs. The origin of this receptor is a woman aged 50 to 60 in good health and CMV-seropositive.

In DNA form, the CDR3 reads TGTGCCAGCAGCCCCGCCCAGGGGCGCGGCTACACCTTC. This codes for CASSPAQGRGYTF. V gene TRBV7-2 combines with J gene TRBJ1-2, with D perhaps matching TRBD1 (6 bases). The CDR3 length is 13 residues. CDR1 SGHTA and CDR2 FQGNSA come from the germline V gene. With 5 bases removed from V and 8 bases from J, the gap between germline ends came to 15 bases.